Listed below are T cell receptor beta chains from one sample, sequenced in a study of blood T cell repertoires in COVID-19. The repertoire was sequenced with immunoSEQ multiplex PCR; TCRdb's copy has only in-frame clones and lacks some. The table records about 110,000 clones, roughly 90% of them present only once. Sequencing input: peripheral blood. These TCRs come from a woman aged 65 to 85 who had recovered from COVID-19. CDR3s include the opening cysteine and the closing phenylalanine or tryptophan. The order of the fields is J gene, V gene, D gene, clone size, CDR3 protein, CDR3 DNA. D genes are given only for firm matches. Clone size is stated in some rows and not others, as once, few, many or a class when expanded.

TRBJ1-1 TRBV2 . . CAREGLGTEAFF TGTGCCAGGGAGGGGTTGGGCACTGAAGCTTTCTTT
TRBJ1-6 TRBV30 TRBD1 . CAWSTKTGGNSPLHF TGTGCCTGGAGTACCAAAACAGGGGGAAATTCACCCCTCCACTTT
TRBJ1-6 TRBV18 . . CASSLGSGGQGSPLHF TGTGCCAGCTCCCTCGGTTCGGGGGGCCAGGGGTCACCCCTCCACTTT
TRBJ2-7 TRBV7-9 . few CASSLADRSYEQYF TGTGCCAGCAGCTTAGCTGACAGATCCTACGAGCAGTACTTC
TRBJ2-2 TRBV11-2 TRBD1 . CASSLARDSNTGELFF TGTGCCAGCAGCTTAGCCCGGGACAGCAACACCGGGGAGCTGTTTTTT
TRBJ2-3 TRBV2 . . CASTPSVGESTDTQYF TGTGCCAGCACCCCCTCTGTTGGAGAAAGCACAGATACGCAGTATTTT
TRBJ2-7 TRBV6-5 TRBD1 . CASSYGTGFYEQYF TGTGCCAGCAGTTACGGGACAGGGTTCTACGAGCAGTACTTC
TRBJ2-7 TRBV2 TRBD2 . CASRVTSGRTYEQYF TGTGCCAGCAGGGTAACTAGCGGGAGGACCTACGAGCAGTACTTC
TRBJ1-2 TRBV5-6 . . CASSLDRPGGYTF TGTGCCAGCAGCTTAGACAGGCCCGGGGGCTACACCTTC
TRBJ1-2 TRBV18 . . CASSPDSVATGGYTF TGTGCCAGCTCACCAGACTCGGTCGCCACGGGTGGCTACACCTTC
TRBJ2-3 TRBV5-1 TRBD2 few CASSDLAGSTDTQYF TGCGCCAGCAGCGATTTAGCGGGAAGCACAGATACGCAGTATTTT
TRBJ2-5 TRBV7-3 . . CASSRTSRSQETQYF TGTGCCAGCAGCCGAACGTCCAGATCTCAAGAGACCCAGTACTTC
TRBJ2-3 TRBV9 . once CASTRELNTDTQYF TGTGCCAGCACCCGGGAGCTTAACACAGATACGCAGTATTTT
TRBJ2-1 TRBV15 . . CATEGEGEQFF TGTGCCACCGAGGGGGAGGGTGAGCAGTTCTTC
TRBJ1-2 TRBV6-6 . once CASSSRTASNYGYTF TGTGCCAGCAGTTCGAGGACAGCTTCTAACTATGGCTACACCTTC
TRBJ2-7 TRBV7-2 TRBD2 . CASSLSWRESEQYF TGTGCCAGCAGCTTAAGTTGGCGGGAGTCCGAGCAGTACTTC
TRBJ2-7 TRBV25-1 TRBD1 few CARQGAHEQYF TGTGCCAGACAGGGGGCCCACGAGCAGTACTTC
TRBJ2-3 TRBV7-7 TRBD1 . CASSLGQGTDTQYF TGTGCTAGCAGCTTAGGACAGGGCACAGATACGCAGTATTTT
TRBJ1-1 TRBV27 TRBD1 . CATKQIATGGETEAFF TGTGCCACCAAGCAAATTGCTACAGGGGGGGAAACTGAAGCTTTCTTT
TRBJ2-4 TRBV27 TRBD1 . CASSFRDRADIQYF TGTGCCAGCAGTTTCCGGGACAGGGCGGACATTCAGTACTTC
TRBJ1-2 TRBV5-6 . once CASSSAHRAEYSYGYTF TGTGCCAGCAGCTCGGCCCACAGGGCGGAATATTCCTATGGCTACACCTTC
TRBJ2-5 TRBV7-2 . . CATEPQGLETQYF TGTGCCACCGAGCCCCAGGGTCTGGAGACCCAGTACTTC
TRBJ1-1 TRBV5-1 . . CASSLVGANTEAFF TGCGCCAGCAGCTTGGTTGGGGCTAACACTGAAGCTTTCTTT
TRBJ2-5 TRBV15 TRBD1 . CATSTWTGGSQETQYF TGTGCCACCAGCACCTGGACAGGGGGCTCCCAAGAGACCCAGTACTTC
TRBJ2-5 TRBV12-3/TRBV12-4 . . CASSLGQKETQYF TGTGCCAGCAGTTTAGGGCAGAAAGAGACCCAGTACTTC
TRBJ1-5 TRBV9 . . CASSPGGFSNQPQHF TGTGCCAGCAGCCCCGGGGGGTTTAGCAATCAGCCCCAGCATTTT
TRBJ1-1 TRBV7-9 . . CASSLVAVLNTEAFF TGTGCCAGCAGCTTGGTCGCAGTCTTGAACACTGAAGCTTTCTTT
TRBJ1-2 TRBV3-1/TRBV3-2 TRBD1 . CASSQESVDRGNGYTF TGTGCCAGCAGCCAAGAAAGCGTTGACAGGGGAAACGGCTACACCTTC
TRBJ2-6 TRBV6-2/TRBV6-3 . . CASSTRDSGANVLTF TGTGCCAGCAGTACCCGGGACTCTGGGGCCAACGTCCTGACTTTC